Following are 8 T cell receptor beta chains from one sample sequenced in a study of blood T cells in healthy people across ages. A second PCR of about 6 to 11 cycles used a sample-barcoded 5' primer and a J-beta primer mix. Each CDR3 protein gets one entry after TCRdb re-called the 5' RACE reads with MiXCR. The table lists about 970,000 distinct CDR3 sequences, just over 50% of them singletons. Source material: blood. The receptors originated from a woman aged 55 to 70 in good health.

CDR3 nucleotide sequence: TGCAGCGTCGGCAGGGGGACTAACTATGGCTACACCTTC. Its translation: CSVGRGTNYGYTF. The V call is TRBV29-1, the J call TRBJ1-2; TRBD1 matches at 7 bases. This CDR3 is 13 amino acids long. Germline-derived CDR1 and CDR2 are SQVTM and ANQGSEA. Trimming at V came to 6 bases and at J to 0 bases, leaving 4 bases not matched to a gene.

This clonotype was counted a few times. This chain uses TRBV7-9 with TRBJ1-2; tentatively, D is TRBD1 (6 bases). CDR1 SEHNR and CDR2 FQNEAQ come from the germline V gene (reference sequence). The CDR3 sequence is 15 residues long. Trimming pared 4 bases from V and 7 bases from J, leaving 19 bases between. CDR3 sequence (DNA): TGTGCCAGCAGCTCCGGGGGCGCCGTAGCTTCTGGCTACACCTTC. Its protein product is CASSSGGAVASGYTF.

The chain links TRBV11-1 to TRBJ2-1; D might be TRBD1 (6 bases). The germline CDR1 and CDR2 sequences are SGHAT and FQDESV (reference sequence). The CDR3 contains 18 residues. The V and J ends lost 0 bases and 8 bases respectively, with 23 bases between them. CDR3: CASSLAGRSGTYRDEQFF. The CDR3 DNA is TGTGCCAGCAGCTTAGCGGGGCGTAGTGGGACATATCGTGATGAGCAGTTCTTC.

This clonotype was counted ten times or more. The DNA of the CDR3 is TGTGCCAGCAGCTTTAGGGGCCTATCCGGTTCGATGTACAATGAGCAGTTCTTC. Residues: CASSFRGLSGSMYNEQFF. The chain employs TRBV7-2 and TRBJ2-1; TRBD1 is a possible D gene (5 bases). The CDR3 is made up of 18 amino acids. Deletions cut 3 bases from V and 4 bases from J, with 22 bases between. Per germline, CDR1 SGHTA and CDR2 FQGNSA.

This clonotype was detected only once. This chain connects TRBV5-5 to TRBJ1-2; no firm D call. The V and J ends lost 0 bases and 3 bases respectively, with 9 bases between them. The germline V gene has CDR1 SGHKS and CDR2 YYEKEE (reference sequence). The CDR3 loop spans 14 amino acids. The CDR3 sequence is CASSLAPTYYGYTF. The CDR3 bases are TGTGCCAGCAGCTTGGCTCCCACCTACTATGGCTACACCTTC.

The V gene is TRBV11-3, the J gene TRBJ2-7, with D unresolved. V lost 5 bases to trimming and J lost 4 bases, with 24 bases between them. Germline lookup yields CDR1 SGHNT and CDR2 YENEEA. This CDR3 has 17 amino acids. The CDR3 coding sequence is TGTGCCAGCAGCCCGAGCGTCGGCAGCGAACCTATTTACGAGCAGTACTTC. It translates to CASSPSVGSEPIYEQYF.

V gene TRBV29-1 combines with J gene TRBJ1-1, with 11 positions matching TRBD1. J gave up 7 bases and V 6 bases, and 7 bases lay outside the gene matches. Germline V gene data show CDR1 as SQVTM and CDR2 as ANQGSEA. The CDR3 is made up of 13 amino acids. CDR3 loop: CSVGTGGPREAFF. The CDR3 DNA reads TGCAGCGTCGGGACAGGGGGGCCTCGTGAAGCTTTCTTT.

The J gene is TRBJ2-7, the V gene TRBV4-3; 8 bases agree with TRBD2. Unmatched junction bases numbered 13, after V lost 4 bases and J lost 2 bases. Germline V gene sequence: CDR1 LGHNA, CDR2 YSLEER. The CDR3 is 17 amino acids. The CDR3 here is CASSRTPGLVSPYEQYF. CDR3 DNA: TGCGCCAGCAGCCGAACTCCGGGACTAGTGTCCCCCTACGAGCAGTACTTC.